This TCR beta chain comes out of a study of blood T cell repertoires in COVID-19. The trim removed 1 base at V and 3 bases at J, leaving 2 bases unmatched. The germline V gene has CDR1 SNHLY and CDR2 FYNNEI. This CDR3 spans 14 amino acids. Method: immunoSEQ multiplex PCR; TCRdb's copy keeps in-frame clones and lacks some. The sample shows 330,000 or so clones, over 70% of them seen only once. The study assigned cohorts using participant-reported clinical history. The sequencing input was PBMCs or T cells enriched from blood (not recorded which). The clonotype was recovered from a man aged 25 to 45 who had recovered from COVID-19. The chain employs TRBV2 and TRBJ1-2, with 7 positions matching TRBD1. The DNA for the CDR3 is TGTGCCAGCAGTGAAGTTACAGGGGACTATGGCTACACCTTC. Protein: CASSEVTGDYGYTF. The whole variable domain, remainder taken from reference TRBV2 and TRBJ1-2, is EPEVTQTPSHQVTQMGQEVILRCVPISNHLYFYWYRQILGQKVEFLVSFYNNEISEKSEIFDDQFSVERPDGSNFTLKIRSTKLEDSAMYFCASSEVTGDYGYTFGSGTRLTVV.